Each of the 30 T cell receptor beta chains below was sequenced from the same sample in a study of T-cell reconstitution after alpha-beta-depleted transplantation in children. Unique molecular identifiers tagged the TCRbeta library. MiXCR was run by TCRdb on the PCR reads, yielding one entry per CDR3 protein. The repertoire holds about 540,000 distinct CDR3 sequences, with roughly a quarter as singletons. Sequencing used PBMCs, obtained before TCRalphabeta/CD19-depleted stem cell transplant. The receptors originated from a boy under two years old with Wiskott-Aldrich syndrome, due to receive a stem cell transplant.

This clonotype has a handful of counts. The rearrangement links TRBV4-2 to TRBJ2-2; no clear D gene. Germline V gives CDR1 LGHNA, CDR2 YNFKEQ. The CDR3 contains 14 residues. Trimming cost V 0 bases and J 3 bases, with 5 bases left between them. The CDR3, as DNA: TGTGCCAGCAGCCAAGATCCCCACACCGGGGAGCTGTTTTTT. It codes for CASSQDPHTGELFF.

This rearrangement joins TRBV27 to TRBJ2-1, with 10 positions matching TRBD2. The CDR3 totals 18 residues. Germline V gene lookup returns CDR1 MNHEY and CDR2 SMNVEV (reference sequence). J lost 4 bases, V lost 2 bases, and 11 bases had no gene match. CDR3 region: CASSLRLAGASGYNEQFF. The CDR3 nucleotides read TGTGCCAGCAGTTTACGGCTAGCGGGAGCCTCAGGGTACAATGAGCAGTTCTTC.

This clonotype was recorded a few times. The rearrangement links TRBV5-1 to TRBJ1-6; D is undetermined. This CDR3 contains 15 residues. The V gene's germline CDR1 is SGHRS and CDR2 YFSETQ. Trimming cost V 0 bases and J 0 bases, with 4 bases left between them. The DNA of the CDR3 is TGCGCCAGCAGCTTGGATGCCTCCTATAATTCACCCCTCCACTTT. Its translation is CASSLDASYNSPLHF.

This clonotype turned up a few times. J is TRBJ1-1 and V is TRBV10-3; tentative D call: TRBD1 (6 bases). This CDR3 has 14 amino acids. Deletions cut 4 bases from V and 3 bases from J, with 12 bases between. Germline V lookup: CDR1 ENHRY, CDR2 SYGVKD. As DNA, the CDR3 is TGTGCCATCAGTGCGACAGGCGGGGACACTGAAGCTTTCTTT. Its protein is CAISATGGDTEAFF.

V and J are TRBV7-2 and TRBJ1-2; 9 nucleotides match TRBD1. With 1 base clipped from V and 8 bases from J, the junction kept 8 bases outside the gene matches. Germline V CDR1 and CDR2: SGHTA, FQGNSA. The CDR3 sequence is 15 residues long. The CDR3 region is CASSLDGTGLYGYTF. The CDR3 bases are TGTGCCAGCAGCTTAGACGGGACAGGGTTGTACGGCTACACCTTC. Full variable domain (missing parts from reference TRBV7-2 and TRBJ1-2): GAGVSQSPSNKVTEKGKDVELRCDPISGHTALYWYRQSLGQGLEFLIYFQGNSAPDKSGLPSDRFSAERTGGSVSTLTIQRTQQEDSAVYLCASSLDGTGLYGYTFGSGTRLTVV.

The rearrangement uses TRBV7-9 and TRBJ2-5; possible D gene TRBD1, 6 bases. Trimming took 8 bases from V and 4 from J, leaving 11 bases between them. The germline V gene has CDR1 SEHNR and CDR2 FQNEAQ (reference sequence). The CDR3 has 12 amino acids. CDR3 residues: CASRGHRETQYF. The CDR3 DNA reads TGTGCCAGCCGGGGACATCGAGAGACCCAGTACTTC.

This clonotype was observed a handful of times. The gene calls are TRBV5-5 and TRBJ1-6; possible D gene TRBD1, 5 bases. CDR3 length equals 15 residues. V was trimmed by 2 bases and J by 7 bases, leaving 13 bases between them. In germline, CDR1 is SGHKS, CDR2 YYEKEE (reference sequence). The CDR3 loop reads CASSFHDRPNSPLHF. CDR3 nucleotide sequence: TGTGCCAGCAGCTTCCACGACAGACCAAATTCACCCCTCCACTTT.

The rearrangement links TRBV9 to TRBJ2-2; 9 bases align to TRBD2. Trimming took 0 bases from V and 4 from J; bases not matched to a gene: 10. Germline V gives CDR1 SGDLS, CDR2 YYNGEE. The CDR3 totals 18 residues. CDR3 sequence reads: CASSVEGLSGRSTGELFF. The CDR3 coding sequence is TGTGCCAGCAGCGTAGAGGGGCTGAGCGGGAGGTCCACCGGGGAGCTGTTTTTT.

This chain uses TRBV20-1 with TRBJ2-7, with 8 positions matching TRBD2. Germline trimming cut 3 bases from V and 5 bases from J; bases unmatched to any gene: 6. The germline V gene has CDR1 DFQATT and CDR2 SNEGSKA (reference sequence). The CDR3 contains 13 residues. CDR3 amino acids: CSASSSGTDEQYF. The DNA for the CDR3 is TGCAGTGCTAGTAGTAGCGGGACCGACGAGCAGTACTTC.

This clonotype was detected only a few times. The rearrangement joins TRBV13 to TRBJ2-1; weak D call: TRBD2 (7 bases). Germline V gene lookup returns CDR1 PRHDT and CDR2 FYEKMQ (reference sequence). The CDR3 contains 18 residues. Deletions cut 0 bases from V and 1 base from J, with 16 bases between. The CDR3 DNA reads as TGTGCCAGCAGCTTAGGCCTAAGGGGGAGGGAGTCCTACAATGAGCAGTTCTTC. Protein: CASSLGLRGRESYNEQFF.

V and J are TRBV5-5 and TRBJ2-2; tentatively, D is TRBD2 (5 bases). Trimming took 0 bases from V and 3 from J, leaving 15 bases between them. Germline lookup yields CDR1 SGHKS and CDR2 YYEKEE (reference sequence). The length of the CDR3 is 17 residues. CDR3 sequence: CASSLGAAVGDTGELFF. Written as DNA, the CDR3 is TGTGCCAGCAGCTTGGGAGCGGCGGTCGGGGACACCGGGGAGCTGTTTTTT.

A few counts support this clonotype. The CDR3 is CASSLPSGSTYEQYF. CDR3 bases: TGTGCCAGCAGTCTCCCTAGCGGGAGTACCTACGAGCAGTACTTC. V usage is TRBV28 and J usage is TRBJ2-7; 10 nucleotides align to TRBD2. The CDR3 covers 15 residues. J lost 2 bases, V lost 5 bases, and 6 bases had no gene match. Germline lookup yields CDR1 MDHEN and CDR2 SYDVKM.

A few counts support this clonotype. The chain is built from TRBV20-1 and TRBJ2-1; TRBD2 agrees at 8 bases. The V and J ends lost 3 bases and 5 bases, in that order; junction bases with no gene match: 6. The CDR3 extends over 14 amino acids. Looked up from germline, CDR1 is DFQATT and CDR2 is SNEGSKA (reference sequence). For the CDR3, the DNA is TGCAGTGCTAGTCCGGGAGGGAGTGACAATGAGCAGTTCTTC. Its protein product is CSASPGGSDNEQFF.

The chain carries TRBV5-1 and TRBJ2-7, with 9 bases aligning to TRBD2. J was trimmed by 4 bases and V by 9 bases; bases with no gene match: 23. The CDR3 has 18 amino acids. The V gene's germline CDR1 is SGHRS and CDR2 YFSETQ. The CDR3 reads CATSDAPVGSGRLYEQYF. The CDR3 DNA reads TGCGCCACCTCAGACGCCCCAGTGGGTAGCGGGAGACTTTACGAGCAGTACTTC.

The genes are TRBV7-2 and TRBJ2-3; the D is unclear. Germline-derived CDR1 and CDR2 are SGHTA and FQGNSA. This CDR3 has 16 amino acids. The V end lost 0 bases, the J end lost 0 bases, and 10 bases lay between the germline ends. In DNA, the CDR3 is TGTGCCAGCAGCTTAGCAACGGTTATGAGCACAGATACGCAGTATTTT. As protein: CASSLATVMSTDTQYF.

This clonotype was found a few times. This chain's CDR3 is CASSFTGYTDTQYF. In DNA form, the CDR3 reads TGCGCCAGCAGCTTTACAGGGTACACAGATACGCAGTATTTT. The rearrangement uses TRBV5-1 and TRBJ2-3; TRBD1 might be the D (6 bases). CDR1 is SGHRS, CDR2 YFSETQ, per germline. This CDR3 has 14 residues. The V gene lost 2 bases and the J gene lost 2 bases, with 9 bases spanning the gap.

The chain uses TRBV9 and TRBJ1-1; D is perhaps TRBD1 (5 bases). CDR1 and CDR2 (germline): SGDLS, YYNGEE. Between the trimmed V and J ends, which lost 0 bases and 0 bases, there was a span of 9 bases. This CDR3 comprises 15 residues. As DNA, the CDR3 is TGTGCCAGCAGCGTAGGACCGGGACTGAACACTGAAGCTTTCTTT. Translation gives CASSVGPGLNTEAFF.

This clonotype showed up many times. V is TRBV5-1 and J is TRBJ2-3; D might be TRBD1 (6 bases). Germline lookup yields CDR1 SGHRS and CDR2 YFSETQ. The CDR3 totals 17 residues. V was trimmed by 0 bases and J by 0 bases, leaving 14 bases between them. DNA of the CDR3: TGCGCCAGCAGCTTGGTTGGAACAGGGCATAGCACAGATACGCAGTATTTT. Protein sequence: CASSLVGTGHSTDTQYF.

This sequence joins TRBV18 and TRBJ2-1, with 7 nucleotides matching TRBD1. J lost 1 base, V lost 5 bases, and 11 bases had no gene match. Germline-derived CDR1 and CDR2 are KGHSH and LQKENI. There are 17 residues in the CDR3. The DNA for the CDR3 is TGTGCCAGCTCAGACAGGGTCCCTTCAGGGTCCTACAATGAGCAGTTCTTC. This sequence encodes CASSDRVPSGSYNEQFF. The full variable domain, in which reference TRBV18 and TRBJ2-1 provide the parts outside the CDR3, is NAGVMQNPRHLVRRRGQEARLRCSPMKGHSHVYWYRQLPEEGLKFMVYLQKENIIDESGMPKERFSAEFPKEGPSILRIQQVVRGDSAAYFCASSDRVPSGSYNEQFFGPGTRLTVL.

The V call is TRBV5-1, the J call TRBJ2-7; 8 nucleotides line up with TRBD1. Trimming removed 7 bases from V and 0 bases from J; junction bases left unmatched: 6. The germline V gene has CDR1 SGHRS and CDR2 YFSETQ. This CDR3 contains 14 residues. The CDR3 region is CASGQGAASYEQYF. DNA of the CDR3: TGCGCCAGCGGACAGGGTGCCGCCTCCTACGAGCAGTACTTC.

This chain uses TRBV12-3 or TRBV12-4 with TRBJ2-1; 10 bases agree with TRBD1. J was trimmed by 5 bases and V by 6 bases; bases with no gene match: 7. CDR3 size: 15 residues. The chain's CDR3 is CASSRSGTGDNEQFF. As DNA, the CDR3 is TGTGCCAGCAGCCGGTCCGGGACAGGGGACAATGAGCAGTTCTTC.

This chain joins TRBV6-1 and TRBJ2-3; weak D call: TRBD2 (7 bases). The V and J ends lost 5 bases and 14 bases respectively, with 20 bases between them. The length of the CDR3 is 13 residues. Germline lookup yields CDR1 MNHNS and CDR2 SASEGT. CDR3 region: CASSPEGGGPGYF. The CDR3, as DNA: TGTGCCAGCAGTCCCGAGGGGGGGGGACCTGGGTATTTT.

The genes are TRBV12-3 or TRBV12-4 and TRBJ1-4; the match to TRBD1 covers 9 bases. V trimming: 6 bases; J trimming: 2 bases; junction bases outside the gene matches: 13. This CDR3 is 18 amino acids long. The DNA of the CDR3 is TGTGCCAGCAGCAAGGGACAGGGCGGAATTTGGACTAATGAAAAACTGTTTTTT. Translation gives CASSKGQGGIWTNEKLFF.

This chain joins TRBV5-1 and TRBJ2-1, with TRBD1 matching 8 bases. The V and J ends lost 4 bases and 3 bases, in that order; junction bases with no gene match: 6. The CDR3 is 15 residues long. Germline-derived CDR1 and CDR2 are SGHRS and YFSETQ. CDR3 amino acids: CASSRIDRGYNEQFF. The CDR3 coding sequence is TGCGCCAGCAGCCGTATCGACAGGGGCTACAATGAGCAGTTCTTC.

The table lists this clonotype with a few counts. The V gene is TRBV24-1, the J gene TRBJ1-5, with a tentative D call TRBD1 (6 bases). The germline gives CDR1 KGHDR, CDR2 SFDVKD. The CDR3 length is 16 residues. With 11 bases removed from V and 1 base from J, the gap between germline ends came to 20 bases. The CDR3 reads CAMQIRDTLSNQPQHF. The DNA for the CDR3 is TGTGCCATGCAAATTCGGGACACCCTCAGCAATCAGCCCCAGCATTTT.

This clonotype occurred a few times. This chain connects TRBV10-3 to TRBJ2-2; possible D gene TRBD1, 6 bases. CDR3 length equals 13 residues. V was trimmed by 7 bases and J by 7 bases, leaving 13 bases between them. CDR1 is ENHRY, CDR2 SYGVKD, per germline. The CDR3 bases are TGTGCCATCAAATCAGGGGCGGGCGGGGAGCTGTTTTTT. Translating gives CAIKSGAGGELFF.

This clonotype turned up a few times. This chain uses TRBV15 with TRBJ2-1, with TRBD2 matching over 14 bases. The V gene's germline CDR1 is LNHNV and CDR2 YYDKDF (reference sequence). This CDR3 is 16 amino acids long. J gave up 11 bases and V 5 bases, and 11 bases lay outside the gene matches. The CDR3 nucleotides are TGTGCCACCAGCGGGGATAGGACTAGCGGGAGGATAAAGCAGTTCTTC. This translates into CATSGDRTSGRIKQFF.

The CDR3 reads CASSPRRDSLTNEKLFF. CDR3 nucleotide sequence: TGCGCCAGCAGCCCCCGCCGCGACAGTCTAACTAATGAAAAACTGTTTTTT. This chain joins TRBV5-1 and TRBJ1-4; D might be TRBD1 (5 bases). The CDR3 loop spans 17 amino acids. Per germline, CDR1 SGHRS and CDR2 YFSETQ. The V and J ends lost 4 bases and 1 base respectively, with 17 bases between them.

J is TRBJ2-1 and V is TRBV10-3; D may correspond to TRBD1 or TRBD2 (5 bases each). The CDR3 length is 14 residues. Germline V gene lookup returns CDR1 ENHRY and CDR2 SYGVKD. The V end was cut by 4 bases, the J end by 7 bases, with 14 bases between. CDR3 bases: TGTGCCATCAGTGGTCTCCGCGAGGGGAATGAGCAGTTCTTC. Translation gives CAISGLREGNEQFF.

This clonotype was picked up a small number of times. This rearrangement joins TRBV6-1 to TRBJ2-1; D possibly corresponds to TRBD2 (5 bases). This CDR3 has 13 residues. Trimming removed 6 bases at V and 3 bases at J, with 9 bases between. The germline V gene has CDR1 MNHNS and CDR2 SASEGT. The CDR3 nucleotides read TGTGCCAGCAGCCGGACTTACTACAATGAGCAGTTCTTC. Amino acid sequence: CASSRTYYNEQFF.